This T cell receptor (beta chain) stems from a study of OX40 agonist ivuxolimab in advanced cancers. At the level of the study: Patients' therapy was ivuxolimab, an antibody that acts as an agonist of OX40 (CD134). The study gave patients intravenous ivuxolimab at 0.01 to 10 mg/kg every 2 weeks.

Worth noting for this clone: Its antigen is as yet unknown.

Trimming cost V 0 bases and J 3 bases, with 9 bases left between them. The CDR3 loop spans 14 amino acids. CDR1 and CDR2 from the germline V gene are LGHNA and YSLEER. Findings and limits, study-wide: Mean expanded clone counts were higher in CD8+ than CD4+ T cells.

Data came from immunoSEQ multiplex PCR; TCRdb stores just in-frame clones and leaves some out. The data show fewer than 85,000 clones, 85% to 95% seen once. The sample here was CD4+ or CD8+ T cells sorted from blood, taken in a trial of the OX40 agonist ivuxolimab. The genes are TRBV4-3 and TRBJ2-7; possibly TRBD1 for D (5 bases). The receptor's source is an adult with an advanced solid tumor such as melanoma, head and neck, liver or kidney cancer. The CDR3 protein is CASSQDSQGYEQYF. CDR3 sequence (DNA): TGCGCCAGCAGCCAAGACTCCCAGGGCTACGAGCAGTACTTC.